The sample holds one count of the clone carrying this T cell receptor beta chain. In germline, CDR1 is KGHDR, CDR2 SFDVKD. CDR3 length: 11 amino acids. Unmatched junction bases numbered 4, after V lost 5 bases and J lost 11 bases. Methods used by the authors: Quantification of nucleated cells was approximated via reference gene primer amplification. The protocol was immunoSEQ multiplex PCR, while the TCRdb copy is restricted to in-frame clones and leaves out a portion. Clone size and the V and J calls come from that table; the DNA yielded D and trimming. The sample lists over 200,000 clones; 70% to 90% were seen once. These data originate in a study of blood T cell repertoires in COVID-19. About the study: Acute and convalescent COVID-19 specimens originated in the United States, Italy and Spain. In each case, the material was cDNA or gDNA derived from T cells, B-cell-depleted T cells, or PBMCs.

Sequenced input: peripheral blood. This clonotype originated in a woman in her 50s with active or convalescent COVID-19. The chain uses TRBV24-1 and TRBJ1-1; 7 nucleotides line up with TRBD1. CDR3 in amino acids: CATSARGTAFF. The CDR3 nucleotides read TGTGCCACCAGTGCCAGGGGGACTGCTTTCTTT.